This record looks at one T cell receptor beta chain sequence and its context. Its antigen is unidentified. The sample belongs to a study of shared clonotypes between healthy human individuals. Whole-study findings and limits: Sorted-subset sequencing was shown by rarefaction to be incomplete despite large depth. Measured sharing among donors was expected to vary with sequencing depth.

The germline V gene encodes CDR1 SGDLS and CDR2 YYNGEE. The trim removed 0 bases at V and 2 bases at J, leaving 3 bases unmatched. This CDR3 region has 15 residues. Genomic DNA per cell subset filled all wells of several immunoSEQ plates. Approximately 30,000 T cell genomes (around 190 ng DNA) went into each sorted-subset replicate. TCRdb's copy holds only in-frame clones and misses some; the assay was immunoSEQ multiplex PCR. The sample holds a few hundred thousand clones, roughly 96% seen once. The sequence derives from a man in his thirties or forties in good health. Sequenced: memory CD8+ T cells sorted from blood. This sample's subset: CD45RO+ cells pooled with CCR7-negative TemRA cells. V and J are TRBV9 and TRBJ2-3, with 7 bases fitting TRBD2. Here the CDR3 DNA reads TGTGCCAGCAGCGTAGGGCTAGCGGTCACAGATACGCAGTATTTT. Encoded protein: CASSVGLAVTDTQYF. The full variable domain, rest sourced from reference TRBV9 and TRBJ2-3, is DSGVTQTPKHLITATGQRVTLRCSPRSGDLSVYWYQQSLDQGLQFLIQYYNGEERAKGNILERFSAQQFPDLHSELNLSSLELGDSALYFCASSVGLAVTDTQYFGPGTRLTVL.